The 23 T cell receptor beta chains presented below share a single source sample, sequenced in a study of T cells after yellow fever vaccination. TCRdb called the 5' RACE reads again in MiXCR, with one record for every CDR3 protein. The sample includes some 390,000 distinct CDR3 sequences, 6.2% of them seen just once. This material consisted of PBMCs, taken 5 days after the yellow fever booster vaccination. These receptor sequences come from a man aged 25 to 40 who received the YFV17D yellow fever vaccine.

This rearrangement joins TRBV15 to TRBJ2-6; D is ambiguous. CDR1 is LNHNV and CDR2 is YYDKDF in the germline V gene (reference sequence). Between the trimmed V and J ends, which lost 1 base and 0 bases, there was a span of 7 bases. This CDR3 is 16 amino acids long. CDR3 sequence: CATSRAGGSGANVLTF. DNA of the CDR3: TGTGCCACCAGCAGAGCCGGTGGCTCTGGGGCCAACGTCCTGACTTTC.

The table lists this clonotype with a few counts. The chain joins TRBV10-3 to TRBJ2-5, with 13 nucleotides matching TRBD2. Germline loops: CDR1 ENHRY, CDR2 SYGVKD. The J segment lost 5 bases and the V segment lost 6 bases, leaving 6 bases of the junction unmatched. The CDR3 consists of 15 residues. CDR3 bases: TGTGCCATCAGCGGACTAGCGGGAGTCGGGGAGACCCAGTACTTC. Translated, it gives CAISGLAGVGETQYF.

The chain carries TRBV11-2 and TRBJ1-1; no reliable D call. The CDR3 is 12 residues long. V was clipped by 5 bases and J by 6 bases, with 10 bases between them. Germline lookup yields CDR1 SGHAT and CDR2 FQNNGV. In DNA form, the CDR3 reads TGTGCCAGCAGCCCGGAAGCGTCTGAAGCTTTCTTT. This sequence encodes CASSPEASEAFF. Looking up the rest from reference TRBV11-2 and TRBJ1-1 gives the full variable domain: EAGVAQSPRYKIIEKRQSVAFWCNPISGHATLYWYQQILGQGPKLLIQFQNNGVVDDSQLPKDRFSAERLKGVDSTLKIQPAKLEDSAVYLCASSPEASEAFFGQGTRLTVV.

At least ten counts were recorded for this clonotype. The rearrangement uses TRBV7-9 and TRBJ2-7, with a possible D match to TRBD2 (5 bases). Germline CDR1 and CDR2: SEHNR and FQNEAQ (reference sequence). The CDR3 totals 12 residues. V dropped 4 bases and J dropped 7 bases, with 11 bases sitting between them. CDR3 sequence: CASSSWTVEQYF. The DNA of the CDR3 is TGTGCCAGCAGCTCGTGGACTGTGGAGCAGTACTTC.

This clonotype has at least ten counts. V and J are TRBV7-8 and TRBJ2-6; tentative D call: TRBD2 (5 bases). Germline V lookup: CDR1 SGHVS, CDR2 FQNEAQ. CDR3 length: 15 residues. V was pared by 2 bases and J by 2 bases, with 7 bases between. CDR3 bases: TGTGCCAGCAGCTTACTCGGGGCTGGGGCCAACGTCCTGACTTTC. It yields the protein CASSLLGAGANVLTF.

The genes are TRBV19 and TRBJ1-1; TRBD1 might be the D (5 bases). V gave up 3 bases and J gave up 5 bases, with 13 bases separating them. The V gene's germline CDR1 is LNHDA and CDR2 SQIVND (reference sequence). The CDR3 spans 14 residues. The CDR3 region is CASSIGAVGTEAFF. For the CDR3, the DNA is TGTGCCAGTAGTATTGGGGCAGTTGGTACTGAAGCTTTCTTT.

The chain carries TRBV14 and TRBJ1-5, with D perhaps matching TRBD1 (6 bases). V lost 4 bases and J lost 0, with 16 bases in between. CDR3 size: 17 residues. Germline CDR1 is SGHDN and CDR2 is FVKESK. The CDR3 reads CASSRGFTGRSNQPQHF. Written as DNA, the CDR3 is TGTGCCAGCAGCCGCGGTTTCACAGGGCGTAGCAATCAGCCCCAGCATTTT. The complete variable domain, with remaining parts taken from reference TRBV14 and TRBJ1-5, reads EAGVTQFPSHSVIEKGQTVTLRCDPISGHDNLYWYRRVMGKEIKFLLHFVKESKQDESGMPNNRFLAERTGGTYSTLKVQPAELEDSGVYFCASSRGFTGRSNQPQHFGDGTRLSIL.

This clonotype was seen at least ten times. V gene TRBV20-1 combines with J gene TRBJ2-3, with D unresolved. The V end lost 5 bases, the J end lost 8 bases, and 2 bases lay between the germline ends. Germline V lookup: CDR1 DFQATT, CDR2 SNEGSKA (reference sequence). The CDR3 loop spans 8 amino acids. CDR3 sequence (DNA): TGCAGTGCTGGTACGCAGTATTTT. This gives the protein CSAGTQYF.

This clonotype was counted many times. V and J are TRBV12-3 or TRBV12-4 and TRBJ2-3, with D possibly TRBD2 on 5 matching bases. This CDR3 has 13 residues. Trimming took off 3 bases at V and 14 bases at J, with 18 bases between the two ends. CDR3: CASSFGSSPRLYF. The DNA of the CDR3 is TGTGCCAGCAGTTTCGGGTCTAGCCCTCGTCTGTATTTT.

This clonotype was recorded at least ten times. The V call is TRBV7-2, the J call TRBJ2-7; 13 bases agree with TRBD2. The CDR3 totals 15 residues. The germline V gene has CDR1 SGHTA and CDR2 FQGNSA. Germline trimming cut 5 bases from V and 3 bases from J; bases unmatched to any gene: 4. The CDR3 protein is CASSPTSGRLYEQYF. In DNA, the CDR3 is TGTGCCAGCAGCCCGACTAGCGGGAGGCTCTACGAGCAGTACTTC.

The genes are TRBV30 and TRBJ2-2, with D tentatively TRBD2 (5 bases). The CDR3 runs 12 residues. The ends were cut back, 2 bases at V and 6 bases at J, with 7 bases in the middle. CDR1 and CDR2 from the germline V gene are GTSNPN and SVGIG (reference sequence). This chain's CDR3 is CAWSRGSGELFF. CDR3 nucleotide sequence: TGTGCCTGGAGTCGGGGTTCCGGGGAGCTGTTTTTT.

This clonotype was picked up a small number of times. The chain has TRBV20-1 and TRBJ2-5, with D maybe TRBD2 (6 bases). Germline CDR1 reads DFQATT; CDR2 reads SNEGSKA (reference sequence). The length of the CDR3 is 14 residues. Trimming took off 4 bases at V and 5 bases at J, with 17 bases between the two ends. The CDR3, as DNA: TGCAGTGCTAAAATGGGACTCGCCCTGGAGACCCAGTACTTC. It specifies CSAKMGLALETQYF.

This clonotype has a handful of counts. V gene TRBV14 combines with J gene TRBJ2-2; 7 nucleotides agree with TRBD2. The CDR3 totals 17 residues. The germline V gene encodes CDR1 SGHDN and CDR2 FVKESK. V shed 1 base, J shed 1 base, and the junction held 6 bases outside the gene matches. In DNA form, the CDR3 reads TGTGCCAGCAGCCAAGGACTGACTAGCCTGAACACCGGGGAGCTGTTTTTT. It yields the protein CASSQGLTSLNTGELFF.

In the case of this clonotype: A much more abundant neighbour one base away suggests this may be a read error. The chain employs TRBV5-6 and TRBJ2-1, with TRBD2 identical over 16 bases. The germline CDR1 and CDR2 sequences are SGHDT and YYEEEE. The CDR3 is 17 residues long. DNA of the CDR3: TGTGCCAGCAGCTGGGGACTAGCGGGAGGGTACTACAATGAGCTGTTCTTC. Its protein is CASSWGLAGGYYNELFF.

The V gene is TRBV11-2, the J gene TRBJ2-7; TRBD2 aligns across 10 bases. Germline V CDR1 and CDR2: SGHAT, FQNNGV. This CDR3 has 18 residues. Trimming at V came to 2 bases and at J to 3 bases, leaving 13 bases not matched to a gene. Written as DNA, the CDR3 is TGTGCCAGCAGCTTATGGGGACTAGCGTCAACGGAGGGCTACGAGCAGTACTTC. It specifies CASSLWGLASTEGYEQYF.

Many counts were recorded for this clonotype. The V call is TRBV7-2, the J call TRBJ2-2; D uncertain. CDR3 length: 13 amino acids. Germline CDR1 SGHTA, CDR2 FQGNSA. Trimming took off 1 base at V and 8 bases at J, with 8 bases between the two ends. In nucleotides, the CDR3 is TGTGCCAGCAGCTTAGGTGGAATGGGGGAGCTGTTTTTT. Amino acids: CASSLGGMGELFF.

Many counts were recorded for this clonotype. J is TRBJ2-3 and V is TRBV12-3 or TRBV12-4; the match to TRBD1 covers 10 bases. V was pared by 4 bases and J by 4 bases, with 8 bases of the junction left unmatched. CDR3 length: 16 amino acids. The CDR3 coding sequence is TGTGCCAGCAGTTATCTCATCGGACAGGGGGCAGATACGCAGTATTTT. Amino acids: CASSYLIGQGADTQYF.

This clonotype was seen a handful of times. One end of the junction does not line up with germline, which may come from a read error. The rearrangement links TRBV2 to TRBJ2-3; 10 bases align to TRBD1. The CDR3 is 18 amino acids. Germline V gene sequence: CDR1 SNHLY, CDR2 FYNNEI. CDR3 protein: CACSTDRGRIPSTDTQYF. CDR3 bases: TGTGCCTGCAGTACAGACAGGGGGCGCATTCCGAGCACAGATACGCAGTATTTT.

The sample holds many counts of this clonotype. This sequence joins TRBV4-1 and TRBJ1-1; D gene unclear. Trimming removed 1 base at V and 1 base at J, with 4 bases between. Germline CDR1 and CDR2: MGHRA and YSYEKL. This CDR3 region has 13 residues. CDR3 sequence (DNA): TGCGCCAGCAGCCAAGGTTCGAACACTGAAGCTTTCTTT. This encodes CASSQGSNTEAFF.

In its sample, this clonotype was seen a few times. The J gene is TRBJ2-3, the V gene TRBV7-9; TRBD1 agrees at 9 bases. V dropped 5 bases and J dropped 4; count of bases not matched to a gene: 7. The CDR3 runs 15 residues. The germline CDR1 and CDR2 sequences are SEHNR and FQNEAQ (reference sequence). The CDR3 region is CASSPPGQGPDTQYF. The CDR3 nucleotides read TGTGCCAGCAGCCCCCCGGGACAGGGACCAGATACGCAGTATTTT.

This clonotype was counted at least ten times. The chain joins TRBV12-3 or TRBV12-4 to TRBJ2-3; tentatively, D is TRBD2 (5 bases). The CDR3 runs to 14 residues. V was shortened by 3 bases and J by 4 bases, with 11 bases between the two germline ends. CDR3 DNA: TGTGCCAGCAGTTTGGGTAGCGAGGCAGATACGCAGTATTTT. Its protein is CASSLGSEADTQYF.

CDR3 in DNA: TGTGCCATCAGTGACCCCGGGACAGGCGGACCAAACATTCAGTACTTC. The encoded protein is CAISDPGTGGPNIQYF. The rearrangement joins TRBV10-3 to TRBJ2-4, with TRBD1 matching over 8 bases. Germline CDR1 is ENHRY and CDR2 is SYGVKD. This CDR3 spans 16 amino acids. V lost 3 bases, J lost 6 bases, and 10 bases stayed unmatched.

This clonotype was counted only a few times. The CDR3 region has the DNA TGTGCCAGCAGCTTACAGGCTAGCGGGAGCGATGAGCAGTTCTTC. Amino acid sequence: CASSLQASGSDEQFF. This sequence joins TRBV7-2 and TRBJ2-1; TRBD2 matches 10 bases. The CDR3 sequence is 15 residues long. CDR1 and CDR2 (germline): SGHTA, FQGNSA. Germline trimming cut 2 bases from V and 8 bases from J; bases unmatched to any gene: 6.